The 6 T cell receptor beta chains given below trace back to one sample, sequenced in a study of OX40 agonist ivuxolimab in advanced cancers. Repertoires were generated with immunoSEQ multiplex PCR, while TCRdb's copy carries only in-frame clones and drops some. The sample lists about 60,000 clones; just under 90% were seen once. Sequencing was performed on CD4+ or CD8+ T cells sorted from blood, taken in a trial of the OX40 agonist ivuxolimab. The receptors stem from an adult with an advanced solid tumor such as melanoma, head and neck, liver or kidney cancer.

This rearrangement joins TRBV6-5 to TRBJ1-1; tentatively, D is TRBD1 (6 bases). Trimming removed 5 bases at V and 4 bases at J, with 14 bases between. The germline CDR1 and CDR2 sequences are MNHEY and SVGAGI. CDR3 length: 14 amino acids. This CDR3 is CASSGQRTITEAFF. The CDR3 nucleotides read TGTGCCAGCAGTGGACAGAGAACTATCACTGAAGCTTTCTTT.

This rearrangement joins TRBV9 to TRBJ2-1; the D gene is possibly TRBD1 (6 bases). From germline, CDR1 is SGDLS and CDR2 YYNGEE. The CDR3 consists of 14 residues. Trimming removed 0 bases from V and 8 bases from J, with 12 bases in between. In nucleotides, the CDR3 is TGTGCCAGCAGCGTAGTGGGCAGGGGCGATGAGCAGTTCTTC. Translating it yields CASSVVGRGDEQFF.

The CDR3 DNA is TGTGCCAGTAGTAAGGGTACAGTCTCCTACAATGAGCAGTTCTTC. It is translated as CASSKGTVSYNEQFF. The rearrangement links TRBV19 to TRBJ2-1, with D unclear. This CDR3 has 15 residues. Germline CDR1 LNHDA, CDR2 SQIVND (reference sequence). Trimming cost V 4 bases and J 0 bases, with 10 bases left between them.

The V gene is TRBV11-2, the J gene TRBJ2-3, with a possible D match to TRBD1 (6 bases). The V and J ends lost 5 bases and 0 bases respectively, with 15 bases between them. Germline CDR1 and CDR2: SGHAT and FQNNGV. The length of the CDR3 is 16 residues. This CDR3 is CASSPSWQGSTDTQYF. Written as DNA, the CDR3 is TGTGCCAGCAGCCCCTCATGGCAGGGGAGCACAGATACGCAGTATTTT. Based on the CDR3 plus reference TRBV11-2 and TRBJ2-3, the full variable domain is EAGVAQSPRYKIIEKRQSVAFWCNPISGHATLYWYQQILGQGPKLLIQFQNNGVVDDSQLPKDRFSAERLKGVDSTLKIQPAKLEDSAVYLCASSPSWQGSTDTQYFGPGTRLTVL.

V and J are TRBV7-8 and TRBJ2-7; D gene uncertain. The CDR3 has 15 amino acids. Between the trimmed V and J ends, which lost 0 bases and 0 bases, there was a span of 9 bases. Germline V gene lookup returns CDR1 SGHVS and CDR2 FQNEAQ. The CDR3 reads CASSLAYGSSYEQYF. The CDR3 coding sequence is TGTGCCAGCAGCTTAGCGTACGGCAGCTCCTACGAGCAGTACTTC.

CDR3 sequence: CASRGQGVTEAFF. The CDR3 region has the DNA TGTGCCAGCAGGGGACAGGGGGTGACTGAAGCTTTCTTT. V and J are TRBV2 and TRBJ1-1; 11 bases are a match to TRBD1. The CDR3 has 13 residues. After removal of 6 bases from V and 5 bases from J, the junction contained 2 bases not matched to a gene. Germline V lookup: CDR1 SNHLY, CDR2 FYNNEI. The full variable domain, rest sourced from reference TRBV2 and TRBJ1-1, is EPEVTQTPSHQVTQMGQEVILRCVPISNHLYFYWYRQILGQKVEFLVSFYNNEISEKSEIFDDQFSVERPDGSNFTLKIRSTKLEDSAMYFCASRGQGVTEAFFGQGTRLTVV.